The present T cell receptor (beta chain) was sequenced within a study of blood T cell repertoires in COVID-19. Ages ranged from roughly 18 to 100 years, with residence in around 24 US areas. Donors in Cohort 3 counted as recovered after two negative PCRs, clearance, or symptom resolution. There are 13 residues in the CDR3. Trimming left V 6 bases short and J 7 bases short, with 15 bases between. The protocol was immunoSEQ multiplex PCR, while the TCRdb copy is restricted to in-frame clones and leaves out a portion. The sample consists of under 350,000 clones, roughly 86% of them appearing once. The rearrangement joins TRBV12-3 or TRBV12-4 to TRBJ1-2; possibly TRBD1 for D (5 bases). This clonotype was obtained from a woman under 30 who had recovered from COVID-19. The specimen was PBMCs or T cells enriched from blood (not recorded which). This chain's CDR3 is CASRVRGGGGYTF. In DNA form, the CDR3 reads TGTGCCAGCAGAGTTAGGGGTGGCGGTGGCTACACCTTC.